The rows below give T cell receptor beta chains drawn from one sample of a study of radiation and T cells in renal cell carcinoma. Repertoires were generated with immunoSEQ multiplex PCR, while TCRdb's copy carries only in-frame clones and drops some. The sample contains roughly 120,000 clones, 70% to 90% of which appear only once. This specimen was blood, taken from a patient whose treatment included radiotherapy and nephrectomy. These TCRs come from a woman in her sixties or seventies with renal cell carcinoma. The CDR3 runs from the conserved cysteine through the conserved F or W.

v_call,cdr3_aa
TRBV9,CASSPRTGSSTDTQYF
TRBV5-4,CASSLVSGGGRRDTQYF
TRBV6-6,CASSGPGGQETQYF
TRBV10-3,CAISGGRANQPQHF
TRBV6-5,CASSPLVGVGAEAFF
TRBV11-3,CASSLGQGGFNEQFF
TRBV10-3,CAIGTGTNTGELFF
TRBV15,CATSSATNEKLFF
TRBV28,CASSLWIPSHPGENQPQHF
TRBV2,CASSDGTTTYNEQFF
TRBV19,CASSVAGVGGNTIYF
TRBV5-6,CASSSPGGNNEQYF
TRBV11-2,CASSLLSGGNGYTF
TRBV29-1,CSGEDRGRSDTQYF
TRBV5-1,CASSTRETGELFF
TRBV19,CASSRTLDRGLNNEQFF
TRBV5-6,CASSLGKAGGYGANVLTF
TRBV28,CASNIPSTDTQYF
TRBV4-1,CASSQEGGGYGYTF
TRBV19,CATKQGLEEQFF
TRBV23-1,CASSQSRGEAGQARKDYNSPLHF
TRBV11-2,CASNVGTSEKLFF
TRBV15,CATSRDNGQNTEAFF
TRBV5-4,CASSSSGYQETQYF
TRBV29-1,CSVSGTLGTGELFF
TRBV27,CASSPIAGGREDTQYF
TRBV5-1,CASSSKVGTVNTGELFF
TRBV5-1,CASSLAASGGETQYF
TRBV30,CAWSVGGLAYEQYF